This section outlines one T cell receptor (beta chain) sequence together with its context. The same CDR3 also results from other DNA sequences found in this sample. The data originate from a study of blood T cell repertoires in COVID-19. In the study overall: Acute and convalescent COVID-19 samples came from the United States, Italy and Spain. Sample material is recorded as cDNA or gDNA derived from T cells, B-cell-depleted T cells, or PBMCs.

Sequencing used immunoSEQ multiplex PCR; TCRdb keeps in-frame clones, though not all of them. The table includes about 260,000 clones, roughly nine tenths detected once. The CDR3 contains 14 residues. Looked up from germline, CDR1 is MNHEY and CDR2 is SMNVEV (reference sequence). The ends lost 5 bases at V and 4 bases at J; junction bases unmatched: 6. The J gene is TRBJ1-2, the V gene TRBV27, with 8 bases identical to TRBD1. The material sequenced was peripheral blood. This sequence was found in a man aged 55 to 70 who had recovered from COVID-19. The CDR3 nucleotides read TGTGCCAGCAGTCTCGGACAGGGAGCCTATGGCTACACCTTC. Protein product: CASSLGQGAYGYTF.